This TCR beta chain is from a study of blood T cell repertoires in COVID-19 (TCRdb year 2020). At the level of the whole study: The collaborator samples originated in the United States, Italy and Spain and spanned the acute and convalescent phases of COVID-19. A freely available public database, intended as a resource for researchers studying the immune response to SARS-CoV-2, is where the repertoires were released. The material from the prospective study consisted of cDNA or gDNA derived from T cells, B-cell-depleted T cells, or PBMCs. Nearly every sample came with metadata listing a de-identified subject ID, COVID-19 status, age in years and sex. The samples were drawn from the first 160 participants of the ongoing ImmuneRACE study and from over 950 subjects provided by 6 global collaborators. HLA class I and class II types, where available, came from metadata supplied by the sample provider rather than from assay-based typing. Deeply sampled blood TCRbeta repertoires from subjects exposed to, actively infected with, or recovered from COVID-19 were included in the dataset. General study outcomes and caveats: The quantity of clinical and demographic metadata differed by source and by participant and was supplied without curation.

CDR1 and CDR2 (SGDLS, YYNGEE) derive from the germline V gene. The V end gives up 0 bases and the J end 9 bases, leaving 11 bases in the junction not matched to a gene. From cysteine to phenylalanine, the CDR3 is 16 amino acids long. Of the read, only the CDR3 DNA is kept; its 48 bases are in frame from base 1. The immunoSEQ Assay, a bias-controlled multiplex PCR, was used to amplify TCRbeta CDR3 regions from genomic DNA. Turning to the authors' computational methods: The number of nucleated cells in each sample was estimated by amplification of reference gene primers within the assay. To quantify the absolute abundance of each unique TCRbeta CDR3 rearrangement, sequence reads were collapsed and filtered. For each sample, productive Simpson clonality was calculated as the square root of Simpson's diversity index over productive rearrangements. TCRdb re-hosts the immuneACCESS table, in-frame sequences only. Its copies lack some clones; in the studies checked, an unresolved V gene accounts for under half of them, and the cause for the rest is not known. Clone size and V and J calls were adopted from that table, with D and trimming inferred from the DNA. For this sample there are around 130,000 clones; 70% to 90% appear just once. About 13% of the sample rests with the top ten.

Each collaborating institution followed its own protocols to collect whole blood in K2EDTA tubes. For TCRbeta analysis, collaborator samples were shipped as frozen whole blood, as isolated PBMCs, or as DNA extracted from either sample type. Worth noting for this clone: Its binding antigen is unknown. Base qualities are not recorded, but no much larger clone differs from it by a single base.

Recombination linked TRBV9 to TRBJ2-2; 7 nucleotides in the junction match TRBD2. Material for sequencing was peripheral blood. The source is a human donor in a cohort sampled during active COVID-19. CDR3 sequence: CASSVASGEPHRELFF. The DNA sequence is TGTGCCAGCAGCGTAGCTAGCGGAGAACCTCACCGGGAGCTGTTTTTT.